This TCR beta chain was sequenced in a study of T-cell memory formation after mild COVID-19 (dated by TCRdb to the early 2020s). Concerning the study at large: TCR sequence clusters from the two donors were found to be largely donor specific. T-cell clones expanding and contracting after mild COVID-19 in a couple of donors were tracked by longitudinal TCRalpha and TCRbeta repertoire sequencing. Two young, previously healthy adult volunteers made up the cohort, one male and one female. Beyond this particular receptor, the publication reports: The second-wave clones that peaked on day 37 were not confirmed to be SARS-CoV-2 specific. Contracting CD4+ clones were found mainly in CM and EM memory subsets, while CD8+ clones were enriched in EMRA. Clones contracting from day 15 to 85 had balanced CD4/CD8 phenotypes, while a second wave expanding from day 15 to 37 was biased towards CD4+. Some responding clones were detected in pre-infection memory, suggesting pre-existing cross-reactive memory T cells joined the SARS-CoV-2 response. The study included only a couple of mild cases, and larger cohorts that include severe cases with pre-infection samples were judged to be necessary.

Ficoll-Paque density gradient centrifugation was used to isolate PBMCs. TCRdb records Illumina NovaSeq 6000 as the sequencer. TCRalpha and TCRbeta cDNA libraries were built by 5'RACE with constant-segment primers, adding sample barcodes and unique molecular identifiers. RNA was extracted from every sample with Trizol reagent. Libraries were amplified in two PCR steps, with a second sample barcode and Illumina TruSeq adapters added in the second step. Sequencing of the libraries was done on an Illumina NovaSeq, producing 2 x 150 bp paired-end reads. Per the original workflow: With migec v1.2.7, reads were demultiplexed and then collapsed into UMI-guided consensus sequences. Using mixcr v2.1.11, UMI consensuses were aligned to TRA and TRB V and J templates and then assembled into clonotypes. Clonotypes were classified as expanded or contracted when called significant by both edgeR and NoisET, with noise models trained on biological replicates. For edgeR calls, a false discovery rate-adjusted p below 0.01 and a log2 fold-change threshold of 1 were applied. As an exploratory analysis of dynamics, PCA with hierarchical clustering was applied to max-normalized trajectories of the 1000 most abundant clonotypes. Separately sequenced CD4+ and CD8+ repertoires were used to assign a CD4 or CD8 phenotype to each responding clone. The public reads were reprocessed in TCRdb via fastp at Q25 and MiXCR, keeping in-frame beta chains. Every distinct CDR3 protein forms one entry, paired with its most common genes and DNA. These V and J calls derive from TCRdb rather than the authors' analysis. For this sample there are 310,000 or so distinct CDR3 sequences; approximately 15% appear just once. Roughly 23% of the sample is taken by the ten largest.

Details on this clonotype: Its specific antigen is unknown. It has no much larger one-base neighbor in the sample; base qualities were not kept.

Cut back by 8 bases and 4 bases, the V and J ends lie 9 bases apart. The CDR3 contains 13 residues, cysteine and phenylalanine counted. The entry retains the CDR3 DNA only, 39 bases that are in frame from base 1. Looking up the germline V gene yields CDR1 MNHNS and CDR2 SASEGT. The TCR was taken from a man between 18 and 29 years old who had mild COVID-19 (a few samples of this study predate the infection). The sample titles of this study are shuffled in the database, so cell type and time point are left out; the donor was told from shared clones. This receptor chain uses TRBV6-1 and TRBJ2-6; the D region possibly corresponds to TRBD2 (5 bases align). Source material: PBMCs or a T cell subset sorted from them (not recorded which). The CDR3 sequence is CASLRAGANVLTF. The DNA sequence follows: TGTGCCAGCTTGCGGGCCGGGGCCAACGTCCTGACTTTC.